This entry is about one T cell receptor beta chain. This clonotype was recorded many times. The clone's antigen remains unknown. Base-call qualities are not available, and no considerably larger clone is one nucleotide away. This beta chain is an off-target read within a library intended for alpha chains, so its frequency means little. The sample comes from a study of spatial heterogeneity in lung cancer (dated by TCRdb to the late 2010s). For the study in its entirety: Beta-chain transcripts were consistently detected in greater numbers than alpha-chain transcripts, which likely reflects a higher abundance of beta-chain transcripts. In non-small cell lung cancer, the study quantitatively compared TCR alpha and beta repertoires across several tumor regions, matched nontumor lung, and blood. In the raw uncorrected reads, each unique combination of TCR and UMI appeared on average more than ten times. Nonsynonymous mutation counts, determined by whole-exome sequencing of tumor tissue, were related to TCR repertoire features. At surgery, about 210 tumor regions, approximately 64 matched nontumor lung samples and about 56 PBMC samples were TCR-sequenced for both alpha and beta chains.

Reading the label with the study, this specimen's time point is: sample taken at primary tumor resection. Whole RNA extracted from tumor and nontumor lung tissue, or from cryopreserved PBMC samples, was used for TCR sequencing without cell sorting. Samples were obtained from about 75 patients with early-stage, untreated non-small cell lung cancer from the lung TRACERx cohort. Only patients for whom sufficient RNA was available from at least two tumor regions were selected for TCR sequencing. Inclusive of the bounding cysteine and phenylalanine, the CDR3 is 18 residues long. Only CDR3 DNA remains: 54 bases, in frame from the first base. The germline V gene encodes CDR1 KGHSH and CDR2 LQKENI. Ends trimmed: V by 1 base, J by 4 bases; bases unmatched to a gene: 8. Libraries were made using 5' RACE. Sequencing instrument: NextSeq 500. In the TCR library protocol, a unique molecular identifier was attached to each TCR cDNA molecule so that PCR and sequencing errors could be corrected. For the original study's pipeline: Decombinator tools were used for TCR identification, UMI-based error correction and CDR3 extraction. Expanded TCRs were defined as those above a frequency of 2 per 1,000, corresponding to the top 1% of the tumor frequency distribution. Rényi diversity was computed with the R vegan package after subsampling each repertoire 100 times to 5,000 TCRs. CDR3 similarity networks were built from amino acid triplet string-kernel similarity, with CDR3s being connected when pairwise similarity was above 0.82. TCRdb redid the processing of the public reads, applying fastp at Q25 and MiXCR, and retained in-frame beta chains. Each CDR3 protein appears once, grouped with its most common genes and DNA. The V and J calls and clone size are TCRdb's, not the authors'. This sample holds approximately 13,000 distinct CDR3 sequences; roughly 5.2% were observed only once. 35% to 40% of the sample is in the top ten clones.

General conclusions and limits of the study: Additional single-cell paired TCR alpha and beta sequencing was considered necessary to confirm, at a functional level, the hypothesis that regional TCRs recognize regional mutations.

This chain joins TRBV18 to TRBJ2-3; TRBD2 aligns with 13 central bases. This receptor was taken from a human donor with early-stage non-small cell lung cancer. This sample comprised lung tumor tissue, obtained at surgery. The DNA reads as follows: TGTGCCAGCTCACCACTCAGGACTAGCGGGAGCTCCCCAGATACGCAGTATTTT. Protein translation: CASSPLRTSGSSPDTQYF. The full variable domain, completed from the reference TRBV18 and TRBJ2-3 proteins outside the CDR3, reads NAGVMQNPRHLVRRRGQEARLRCSPMKGHSHVYWYRQLPEEGLKFMVYLQKENIIDESGMPKERFSAEFPKEGPSILRIQQVVRGDSAAYFCASSPLRTSGSSPDTQYFGPGTRLTVL.